This T cell receptor (beta chain) was found in a study of breast tumors, draining lymph nodes, adjacent tissues. Study-wide results and caveats: Compared with basal-like, luminal-like tumors shared significantly more repertoire with nontumor tissue. Most tumor T cells seemingly derive from lymph node, then expand in tumor.

Axillary draining lymph nodes of breast cancer patients supplied the node samples. With regard to this clonotype: Its antigen is currently unknown.

TCRdb analysed the multiplex PCR reads with MiXCR anew, one entry per CDR3 protein. The table lists some 120,000 distinct CDR3 sequences, just under 20% of them singletons, with about 3.7% in the top ten. Germline V gives CDR1 SGHDT, CDR2 YYEEEE. The CDR3 spans 15 residues. Trimming removed 3 bases at V and 5 bases at J, with 17 bases between. Sequencing used axillary lymph node tissue. This clonotype originated in a female donor with breast cancer. Some clones in this sample may be carry-over from other donors' samples. The chain combines TRBV5-6 with TRBJ1-1, with D maybe TRBD1 (6 bases). This CDR3 reads CASSWGQGRETEAFF. The CDR3 DNA follows: TGTGCCAGCAGCTGGGGGCAGGGTAGGGAGACTGAAGCTTTCTTT.